What follows describes a single TCR beta chain. This sample is drawn from a study of blood T cell repertoires in COVID-19. Profiled with immunoSEQ multiplex PCR; TCRdb holds only in-frame clones, not every one. The table records about 300,000 clones, 75% to 90% of them present only once. Germline lookup yields CDR1 ENHRY and CDR2 SYGVKD. Losses at the gene ends were 3 bases for V and 5 bases for J; bases not matched to a gene: 3. This CDR3 has 14 residues. The gene calls are TRBV10-3 and TRBJ2-2, with 7 bases that match TRBD1. This clonotype was sampled from a man aged 40-55 years with acute or convalescent COVID-19. The sample taken for sequencing was peripheral blood. The CDR3 bases are TGTGCCATCAGTGACGGGACAGTTACCGGGGAGCTGTTTTTT. Encoded protein: CAISDGTVTGELFF.